Described below is a single T cell receptor beta chain sequence and its context. Its antigen is as yet unknown. TCRdb's table, derived via immunoSEQ multiplex PCR, lists solely in-frame clones and lacks some. The sample lists around 120,000 clones; roughly 86% were seen once. PCR or immunohistochemistry showed mismatch repair deficiency in every enrolled patient. The data were taken from a study of PD-1 blockade in mismatch repair-deficient tumors. Across the whole study: Enrolled about 2012-2016, patients had progressing, pretreated mismatch repair-deficient cancers of 12 types.

General study findings and limits: Tumor-resident clones, often undetectable pretreatment in blood, expanded then contracted after pembrolizumab.

Germline V gene data show CDR1 as SEHNR and CDR2 as FQNEAQ (reference sequence). The CDR3 spans 14 residues. V gave up 1 base and J gave up 2 bases, with 8 bases separating them. The source of this sequence is an adult with mismatch repair-deficient cancer. Sequencing used peripheral blood, obtained approximately 69 weeks after starting pembrolizumab. V and J are TRBV7-9 and TRBJ2-5; TRBD2 is a possible D gene (6 bases). This CDR3 is CASSLGLVQETQYF. The CDR3 DNA sequence: TGTGCCAGCAGCTTAGGACTAGTTCAAGAGACCCAGTACTTC.